What follows are 4 T cell receptor beta chains derived from one specimen sequenced in a study of blood T cells in healthy people across ages. The authors ran a second PCR of roughly 6 to 12 cycles using a sample-barcoded 5' primer and a J-beta primer mix. From the 5' RACE reads, TCRdb called clonotypes with MiXCR, one entry per CDR3 protein. The top ten clones hold over 6.5% of a sample with around 1.5 million distinct CDR3 sequences, around 59% of them seen once. The specimen was blood. The receptors come from a man younger than 35 in good health.

This clonotype was picked up a small number of times. The chain recombines TRBV27 with TRBJ2-5, with TRBD1 matching 10 bases. This CDR3 has 14 residues. V shed 3 bases and J 11 bases; nucleotides not matched to a gene: 9. Germline CDR1 and CDR2: MNHEY and SMNVEV (reference sequence). As DNA, the CDR3 is TGTGCCAGCAGTTTTGGACAGGGGGGCTTCGGGCAGTACTTC. Its translation: CASSFGQGGFGQYF.

The chain links TRBV12-3 or TRBV12-4 to TRBJ2-5; TRBD2 matches 9 bases. V shed 6 bases and J 3 bases; nucleotides not matched to a gene: 11. The CDR3 sequence is 16 residues long. The CDR3 loop reads CASSLVAGGLEETQYF. As DNA, the CDR3 is TGTGCCAGCAGCCTCGTGGCGGGGGGGTTAGAAGAGACCCAGTACTTC.

J is TRBJ2-1 and V is TRBV7-9; D may be TRBD2 (5 bases). Trimming removed 5 bases at V and 12 bases at J, with 11 bases between. The germline CDR1 and CDR2 sequences are SEHNR and FQNEAQ (reference sequence). There are 11 residues in the CDR3. The CDR3 DNA follows: TGTGCCAGCAGCCCACTAGTTTGGCAGTTCTTC. Translating it yields CASSPLVWQFF.

The V and J genes are TRBV29-1 and TRBJ1-4; the D gene is possibly TRBD1 (5 bases). Between the trimmed V and J ends, which lost 2 bases and 12 bases, there was a span of 13 bases. Germline CDR1 SQVTM, CDR2 ANQGSEA. The length of the CDR3 is 12 residues. The CDR3 spells CSVEPSEGQLFF. The CDR3 bases are TGCAGCGTTGAACCGAGTGAGGGGCAACTGTTTTTT. The full variable domain, completed using reference TRBV29-1 and TRBJ1-4, is SAVISQKPSRDICQRGTSLTIQCQVDSQVTMMFWYRQQPGQSLTLIATANQGSEATYESGFVIDKFPISRPNLTFSTLTVSNMSPEDSSIYLCSVEPSEGQLFFGSGTQLSVL.